This T cell receptor beta chain was sequenced during a study of T cell responses to AZD1222 COVID-19 vaccine. Whole-study findings and limits: Donors in the cohort were predominantly white British and more often female, and clonal diversity was possibly underestimated. Compared with day 0, the breadth and depth of the Spike-specific TCR repertoire rose significantly after two doses of AZD1222.

Here immunoSEQ multiplex PCR was the method, and the copy in TCRdb shows in-frame clones only, minus some. The table lists 110,000 to 150,000 clones, approximately 91% of them singletons. Comments on this clone: Its specificity is not known.

Deletions cut 0 bases from V and 8 bases from J, with 10 bases between. The germline gives CDR1 MNHNY, CDR2 SVGAGI (reference sequence). The CDR3 runs to 14 residues. Pooling covered second doses at about 4 or about 12 weeks. This specimen consisted of peripheral blood, obtained 28 days after the second AZD1222 dose. The sequence came from an adult who received the AZD1222 COVID-19 vaccine. The chain links TRBV6-6 to TRBJ1-4; D perhaps matches TRBD1 (6 bases). CDR3 nucleotide sequence: TGTGCCAGCAGTTACTCGGCAGGGGTGGAAAAACTGTTTTTT. Translating it yields CASSYSAGVEKLFF.